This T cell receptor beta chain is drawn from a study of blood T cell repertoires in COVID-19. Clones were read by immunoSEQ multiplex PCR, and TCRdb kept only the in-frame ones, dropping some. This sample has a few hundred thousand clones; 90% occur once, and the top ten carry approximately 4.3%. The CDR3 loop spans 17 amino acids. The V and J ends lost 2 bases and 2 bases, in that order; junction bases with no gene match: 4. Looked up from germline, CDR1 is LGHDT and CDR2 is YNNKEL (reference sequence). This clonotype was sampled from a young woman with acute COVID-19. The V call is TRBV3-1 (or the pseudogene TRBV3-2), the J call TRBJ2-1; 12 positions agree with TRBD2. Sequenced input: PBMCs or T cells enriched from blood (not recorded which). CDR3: CASSQKTSGRTYNEQFF. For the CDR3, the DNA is TGTGCCAGCAGCCAAAAAACTAGCGGGAGGACCTACAATGAGCAGTTCTTC.